The T cell receptor (beta chain) under discussion was sequenced for a study of cytomegalovirus exposure and HLA in healthy donors. For the study at large: Counted in an early data release were approximately 80 million unique TCRs from HLA-typed donors.

Comments on this clone: What it binds is unknown.

General study points: Follow-up analysis later connected one missense variant in DCLRE1C with trimming of TCR beta V- and J-genes. A previous analysis found most TCR beta V segments productive roughly 90% or roughly 30% of the time.

Researchers ran the PCR with 60 Vbeta and 13 Jbeta primers. TCRdb's copy holds only in-frame clones and misses some; the assay was immunoSEQ multiplex PCR. The table has some 150,000 clones, 75% to 85% seen once; the top ten hold 1.1%. Trimming cost V 4 bases and J 0 bases, with 13 bases left between them. This CDR3 is 15 amino acids long. The germline gives CDR1 GTSNPN, CDR2 SVGIG (reference sequence). The rearrangement uses TRBV30 and TRBJ2-1; D might be TRBD2 (6 bases). The sequenced material came from PBMCs. This receptor was taken from a male donor in good health and CMV-seronegative. CDR3 loop: CAWNRDSSSYNEQFF. In nucleotides, the CDR3 is TGTGCCTGGAACCGGGACTCGAGCTCCTACAATGAGCAGTTCTTC.